The rows below give T cell receptor beta chains drawn from one sample of a study of cytomegalovirus exposure and HLA in healthy donors. The protocol was immunoSEQ multiplex PCR, while the TCRdb copy is restricted to in-frame clones and leaves out a portion. The sample lists 250,000 to 350,000 clones, around 86% occurring once. Sequencing was carried out using PBMCs. The receptors stem from a man in his forties in good health and CMV-seropositive. The CDR3 runs from the conserved cysteine through the conserved F or W. D genes are given only for firm matches. Rows give clone size only sometimes, using once, few, many, or a class for an expanded clone.

CDR3	DNA	size	J	V	D
CATTIAGVGYNEQFF	TGTGCCACCACGATAGCGGGAGTGGGCTACAATGAGCAGTTCTTC	once	TRBJ2-1	TRBV7-2	TRBD2
CASSTYPSGTEAFF	TGTGCCAGCAGTACGTACCCGAGTGGCACTGAAGCTTTCTTT	.	TRBJ1-1	TRBV28	.
CASSFRTSGRDGSYEQYF	TGTGCCAGCAGCTTTAGAACTAGCGGGAGAGACGGGTCCTACGAGCAGTACTTC	.	TRBJ2-7	TRBV7-9	TRBD2
CASSPRQGSSEAFF	TGTGCCAGCAGTCCGAGACAGGGGAGCTCTGAAGCTTTCTTT	.	TRBJ1-1	TRBV27	TRBD1
CASSITPTGGEETQYF	TGTGCCAGTAGTATCACCCCGACAGGGGGAGAAGAGACCCAGTACTTC	.	TRBJ2-5	TRBV19	TRBD1
CASSFSTGGLANQPQHF	TGTGCCAGCAGTTTTTCGACAGGGGGTTTGGCAAATCAGCCCCAGCATTTT	.	TRBJ1-5	TRBV28	TRBD1
CAISELTDTQYF	TGTGCCATCAGTGAACTCACAGATACGCAGTATTTT	.	TRBJ2-3	TRBV10-3	.
CASSRKIIDRATGNTIYF	TGTGCCAGTAGTAGGAAGATAATCGACAGGGCTACTGGAAACACCATATATTTT	.	TRBJ1-3	TRBV19	TRBD1
CSVEDRIGYEQYF	TGCAGCGTTGAGGACAGAATTGGCTACGAGCAGTACTTC	.	TRBJ2-7	TRBV29-1	.
CASSLGLSTDTQYF	TGTGCCAGCAGCTTAGGACTCAGCACAGATACGCAGTATTTT	.	TRBJ2-3	TRBV7-3	.
CASSPSVTVNQPQHF	TGTGCCAGCTCACCTTCCGTTACAGTCAATCAGCCCCAGCATTTT	.	TRBJ1-5	TRBV18	.
CASSSRWGTGDQETQYF	TGTGCCAGCAGCAGTAGGTGGGGCACGGGGGACCAAGAGACCCAGTACTTC	.	TRBJ2-5	TRBV9	.
CASSQTERELSYNEQFF	TGCGCCAGCAGCCAAACTGAGCGGGAGCTTTCCTACAATGAGCAGTTCTTC	.	TRBJ2-1	TRBV4-1	TRBD2
CASSPGKNRGNYGYTF	TGTGCCAGCTCACCAGGGAAGAACAGGGGGAACTATGGCTACACCTTC	few	TRBJ1-2	TRBV18	TRBD1
CASSQDPESGIRAEQYF	TGTGCCAGCAGCCAAGATCCCGAAAGCGGGATCCGGGCCGAGCAGTACTTC	.	TRBJ2-7	TRBV4-2	TRBD2
CASSQVTGSSYEQYF	TGCGCCAGCAGCCAAGTAACGGGATCCTCCTACGAGCAGTACTTC	few	TRBJ2-7	TRBV4-1	.
CASSRYQEDQQFF	TGTGCCAGCAGCCGTTACCAGGAAGATCAGCAGTTCTTC	.	TRBJ2-1	TRBV27	.
CASSQWDRAHEQYF	TGTGCCAGCAGCCAATGGGACAGGGCCCACGAGCAGTACTTC	.	TRBJ2-7	TRBV4-2	TRBD1
CASSFSGRGYEQYF	TGTGCCAGCAGCTTTAGCGGGAGGGGTTACGAGCAGTACTTC	.	TRBJ2-7	TRBV11-2	TRBD2
CASSLQRDYEQYF	TGTGCCAGCAGTTTACAGCGGGACTACGAGCAGTACTTC	once	TRBJ2-7	TRBV27	TRBD2
CAWSPVLASGVQETQYF	TGTGCCTGGAGTCCGGTTCTGGCTAGCGGGGTTCAAGAGACCCAGTACTTC	.	TRBJ2-5	TRBV30	TRBD2
CASSPNRVGGTDTQYF	TGTGCCAGCAGTCCAAACAGGGTTGGGGGCACAGATACGCAGTATTTT	once	TRBJ2-3	TRBV28	.
CASSPQSGEYF	TGTGCCAGCAGCCCACAGTCCGGGGAGTACTTC	few	TRBJ2-7	TRBV2	.
CASSLYGTYNEQFF	TGTGCCAGCAGCTTGTACGGGACCTACAATGAGCAGTTCTTC	.	TRBJ2-1	TRBV7-2	.
CASSPGGPRRNTEAFF	TGTGCCAGCAGCCCCGGGGGACCCAGAAGGAACACTGAAGCTTTCTTT	.	TRBJ1-1	TRBV5-6	.
CASSTGTGTYPF	TGCGCCAGCAGTACCGGGACAGGAACGTACCCCTTC	.	TRBJ2-7	TRBV10-2	TRBD1
CASRTGALEAFF	TGTGCCAGCAGAACCGGTGCGTTGGAAGCTTTCTTT	.	TRBJ1-1	TRBV6-5	.
CASSFGQLETPSTDTQYF	TGTGCCAGCAGCTTCGGACAGCTAGAAACACCAAGCACAGATACGCAGTATTTT	.	TRBJ2-3	TRBV7-3	.
CASSLGTGFTDTQYF	TGTGCCAGCAGTTTAGGGACAGGGTTCACAGATACGCAGTATTTT	.	TRBJ2-3	TRBV28	TRBD1
CASSISRAYNEQFF	TGTGCCAGTAGTATATCGCGGGCCTACAATGAGCAGTTCTTC	.	TRBJ2-1	TRBV19	.
CAISEAGQLAKNIQYF	TGTGCCATCAGTGAGGCGGGACAGCTAGCCAAAAACATTCAGTACTTC	once	TRBJ2-4	TRBV10-3	.
CASSKISSGKWYEQYF	TGCGCCAGCAGCAAGATTTCTAGCGGGAAATGGTACGAGCAGTACTTC	.	TRBJ2-7	TRBV5-1	TRBD2